Listed below are T cell receptor beta chains from one sample, sequenced in a study of Graves' ophthalmopathy and Graves' hyperthyroidism. Using its own MiXCR run on the multiplex PCR reads, TCRdb lists one record per CDR3 protein. Of approximately 210,000 distinct CDR3 sequences in the sample, roughly 21% were seen once. Sequenced material: peripheral blood. The receptors shown here come from a woman aged 45 to 65 with Graves' ophthalmopathy. The CDR3 runs from the conserved cysteine through the conserved F or W. The D gene is left open where the match is weak. Clone size, where shown, is once, few, many, or a class for clones that have expanded.

j_call v_call d_call clone_size cdr3_aa cdr3_nt
TRBJ1-1 TRBV20-1 TRBD1 many CSADPGQDTEAFF TGCAGTGCCGACCCTGGACAGGACACTGAAGCTTTCTTT
TRBJ2-5 TRBV10-2 TRBD2 few CASSDTDWFLAGGPKTQYF TGCGCCAGCAGTGATACTGATTGGTTTCTAGCGGGAGGGCCCAAGACCCAGTACTTC
TRBJ1-1 TRBV5-1 - few CASSLVLGGNMNTEAFF TGCGCCAGCAGCTTGGTACTGGGGGGGAACATGAACACTGAAGCTTTCTTT
TRBJ2-4 TRBV7-9 - many CASSLYVSGAKNIQYF TGTGCCAGCAGCTTATACGTATCTGGAGCCAAAAACATTCAGTACTTC
TRBJ2-5 TRBV4-2 TRBD1 - CASSQDTSTGVGETQYF TGTGCCAGCAGCCAAGATACGTCAACAGGGGTAGGAGAGACCCAGTACTTC
TRBJ1-3 TRBV6-2/TRBV6-3 TRBD1 - CASSYSRQGGLSGNTIYF TGTGCCAGCAGTTACTCGCGGCAGGGGGGTCTCTCTGGAAACACCATATATTTT
TRBJ2-7 TRBV3-1 - few CASSLRGTYPYEQYF TGTGCCAGCAGCCTAAGGGGGACTTACCCCTACGAGCAGTACTTC
TRBJ2-7 TRBV6-1 - many CARHCGQSYEQYF TGTGCCAGACATTGTGGACAGTCCTACGAGCAGTACTTC
TRBJ2-7 TRBV28 - many CASRGGAETYEQYF TGTGCCAGCAGGGGGGGGGCGGAGACCTACGAGCAGTACTTC
TRBJ2-6 TRBV4-2 - many CASTLRALSGANVLTF TGTGCCAGCACCCTAAGGGCCCTCTCTGGGGCCAACGTCCTGACTTTC
TRBJ1-1 TRBV28 - - CASSLNAGGSGFF TGTGCCAGCAGTTTAAACGCGGGGGGGTCAGGTTTCTTT
TRBJ2-7 TRBV28 - - CASSSTRGGGFYEQYF TGTGCCAGCAGTTCCACCAGGGGGGGAGGATTCTACGAGCAGTACTTC
TRBJ2-5 TRBV19 - many CATVETQYF TGTGCCACCGTAGAGACCCAGTACTTC
TRBJ1-5 TRBV6-5 TRBD1 few CASSSGTGVFQPQHF TGTGCCAGCAGTTCCGGGACAGGGGTCTTTCAGCCCCAGCATTTT
TRBJ2-7 TRBV2 - many CASRKDYAEQYF TGTGCCAGCAGGAAAGACTACGCCGAGCAGTACTTC
TRBJ2-5 TRBV4-2 TRBD2 many CASSRYSGSEETQYF TGTGCCAGCAGCCGTTATAGCGGGAGTGAGGAGACCCAGTACTTC
TRBJ1-5 TRBV27 - many CASSTGINQPQHF TGTGCCAGCAGCACAGGTATCAATCAGCCCCAGCATTTT
TRBJ1-1 TRBV29-1 TRBD1 many CSVEGAGGITEAFF TGCAGCGTTGAAGGGGCAGGGGGCATCACTGAAGCTTTCTTT
TRBJ1-1 TRBV5-1 - many CASSFSSVVVTEAFF TGCGCCAGCAGCTTTTCTTCTGTTGTTGTAACTGAAGCTTTCTTT
TRBJ2-3 TRBV20-1 TRBD2 few CSASDLAGGPTDTQYF TGCAGTGCCTCAGACTTAGCGGGAGGCCCTACAGATACGCAGTATTTT
TRBJ2-2 TRBV19 - many CASSNLGVRELFF TGTGCCAGTAGTAATTTAGGGGTTAGGGAGCTGTTTTTT
TRBJ2-5 TRBV7-2 TRBD2 few CASSLLRREAQYF TGTGCCAGCAGCTTGCTTAGGCGGGAGGCCCAGTACTTC
TRBJ1-5 TRBV19 - many CASSKDQPGVQPQHF TGTGCCAGTAGTAAGGACCAACCAGGGGTTCAGCCCCAGCATTTT
TRBJ2-7 TRBV12-3/TRBV12-4 TRBD1 many CASSSRDRLIYEQYF TGTGCCAGCAGTTCCCGGGACAGGTTAATCTACGAGCAGTACTTC
TRBJ2-2 TRBV19 TRBD1 few CASRQGQGADGELFF TGTGCCAGTAGACAGGGACAGGGGGCTGACGGGGAGCTGTTTTTT
TRBJ1-5 TRBV2 - many CASSGGYQPQHF TGTGCCAGCAGCGGGGGGTATCAGCCCCAGCATTTT
TRBJ1-2 TRBV19 TRBD1 - CASIGGQGSYYGYTF TGTGCCAGTATCGGGGGACAGGGGAGTTACTATGGCTACACCTTC
TRBJ1-5 TRBV27 - few CASSPEGGKGRSQPQHF TGTGCCAGCAGTCCAGAGGGGGGGAAGGGGAGGAGTCAGCCCCAGCATTTT
TRBJ1-6 TRBV6-5 - many CASGPNGPELYNSPLHF TGTGCCAGCGGCCCAAACGGTCCCGAGCTCTATAATTCACCCCTCCACTTT
TRBJ2-7 TRBV4-1 TRBD1 many CASSQANRGEQYF TGCGCCAGCAGCCAAGCGAACAGGGGCGAGCAGTACTTC
TRBJ2-5 TRBV6-5 - - CASSLDEASRRETQYF TGTGCCAGCAGCTTAGACGAGGCTAGCCGTAGGGAGACCCAGTACTTC
TRBJ1-2 TRBV6-1 TRBD1 - CASSPDRGRSNYGYTF TGTGCCAGCAGTCCAGACAGGGGGCGAAGTAACTATGGCTACACCTTC
TRBJ1-6 TRBV14 - many CASSQGLGRSSYNSPLHF TGTGCCAGCAGCCAAGGTCTCGGCAGGAGCTCCTATAATTCACCCCTCCACTTT
TRBJ1-1 TRBV28 - - CASSQLTTGNTEAFF TGTGCCAGCAGTCAACTAACAACGGGAAACACTGAAGCTTTCTTT
TRBJ1-2 TRBV4-2 TRBD1 - CASSQETGEREFGYTF TGTGCCAGCAGCCAAGAGACAGGGGAGCGAGAGTTTGGCTACACCTTC
TRBJ2-5 TRBV15 - many CATSRDLAGETQYF TGTGCCACCAGCAGAGATTTGGCGGGAGAGACCCAGTACTTC
TRBJ2-4 TRBV27 TRBD1 many CASSPRTGLNIQYF TGTGCCAGCAGTCCCCGGACAGGGTTAAACATTCAGTACTTC
TRBJ1-1 TRBV28 - many CASSSHGAGNTEAFF TGTGCCAGCAGTTCCCATGGGGCGGGGAACACTGAAGCTTTCTTT
TRBJ2-4 TRBV30 - many CAWSVRRGVKAKNIQYF TGTGCCTGGAGTGTACGCAGGGGGGTGAAGGCCAAAAACATTCAGTACTTC
TRBJ1-6 TRBV5-1 - many CASSPEPVGNSPLHF TGCGCCAGCAGCCCTGAGCCGGTTGGGAATTCACCCCTCCACTTT
TRBJ2-2 TRBV6-1 TRBD1 many CASIAGGIPGELFF TGTGCCAGCATCGCAGGGGGCATCCCCGGGGAGCTGTTTTTT
TRBJ1-5 TRBV19 TRBD1 few CASSQGGKSNQPQHF TGTGCCAGTAGTCAGGGGGGGAAGAGCAATCAGCCCCAGCATTTT
TRBJ1-2 TRBV3-1 - - CASSQEENYGYTF TGTGCCAGCAGCCAAGAAGAGAACTATGGCTACACCTTC
TRBJ2-5 TRBV27 - once CASSPNSGQETQYF TGTGCCAGCAGCCCTAACTCGGGACAAGAGACCCAGTACTTC
TRBJ2-7 TRBV30 TRBD2 few CAWSGFRALAGNSYEQYF TGTGCCTGGAGTGGTTTCAGGGCGCTAGCGGGAAACTCCTACGAGCAGTACTTC
TRBJ2-7 TRBV13 TRBD1 - CASSLRDRGIHEQYF TGTGCCAGCAGCTTACGGGACAGGGGTATCCACGAGCAGTACTTC